This is a list of T cell receptor beta chains from one sample in a study of T cell responses to AZD1222 COVID-19 vaccine. Using immunoSEQ multiplex PCR, the repertoire was profiled, and TCRdb retains in-frame clones only, with some absent. This table holds 120,000 to 150,000 clones, more than 70% found once. This specimen was peripheral blood, taken 28 days after the second AZD1222 dose. Receptors originate from an adult who received the AZD1222 COVID-19 vaccine. The CDR3 runs from the conserved cysteine through the conserved F or W. D genes are given only for firm matches. Size is omitted from some rows. Given values are once, few, many or a class for expanded clones.

J gene,clone size,D gene,V gene,CDR3 protein,CDR3 DNA
TRBJ2-1,-,TRBD1,TRBV27,CASSLVGTGLVEQFF,TGTGCCAGCAGTTTAGTCGGGACAGGGCTGGTCGAGCAGTTCTTC
TRBJ1-3,-,-,TRBV4-2,CASSQEGLWNTIYF,TGTGCCAGCAGCCAAGAGGGCCTTTGGAACACCATATATTTT
TRBJ1-5,-,TRBD1,TRBV28,CASTPTGVSNQPQHF,TGTGCCAGCACTCCGACAGGGGTCAGCAATCAGCCCCAGCATTTT
TRBJ2-5,-,-,TRBV11-3,CASSSTVGETQYF,TGTGCCAGCAGCTCGACGGTGGGAGAGACCCAGTACTTC
TRBJ2-7,-,TRBD1,TRBV18,CASSPPGQGNYEQYF,TGTGCCAGCTCACCACCGGGACAGGGGAACTACGAGCAGTACTTC
TRBJ1-4,-,-,TRBV27,CASSFKSYEKLFF,TGTGCCAGCAGTTTTAAGTCATATGAAAAACTGTTTTTT
TRBJ2-3,-,TRBD1,TRBV19,CASRDRGGDTQYF,TGTGCCAGCCGGGACAGGGGGGGAGATACGCAGTATTTT
TRBJ2-3,-,TRBD1,TRBV18,CASSSKQGLRTDTQYF,TGTGCCAGCTCAAGTAAACAGGGGCTACGCACAGATACGCAGTATTTT
TRBJ2-7,-,-,TRBV18,CASSPSLTLYEQYF,TGTGCCAGCTCACCTTCGTTGACCCTCTACGAGCAGTACTTC
TRBJ1-2,-,-,TRBV27,CASSLSGVINGYTF,TGTGCCAGCAGTTTATCAGGGGTGATAAATGGCTACACCTTC
TRBJ2-1,once,TRBD2,TRBV6-2/TRBV6-3,CASSHSGRRIYNEQFF,TGTGCCAGCAGTCATAGCGGGAGGCGGATTTACAATGAGCAGTTCTTC
TRBJ1-1,once,-,TRBV29-1,CSVVRQANTEAFF,TGCAGCGTTGTACGGCAGGCGAACACTGAAGCTTTCTTT
TRBJ1-2,-,-,TRBV7-2,CASSPEGTFYTF,TGTGCCAGCAGCCCCGAGGGCACTTTCTACACCTTC
TRBJ2-4,-,-,TRBV6-1,CASSEADSLAKNIQYF,TGTGCCAGCAGTGAAGCGGACAGTCTAGCCAAAAACATTCAGTACTTC
TRBJ2-1,-,TRBD2,TRBV3-1/TRBV3-2,CASSQVGGPNEQFF,TGTGCCAGCAGCCAGGTGGGAGGGCCCAATGAGCAGTTCTTC
TRBJ2-7,-,TRBD1,TRBV11-3,CASSRQGGYEQYF,TGTGCCAGCAGCCGACAGGGGGGCTACGAGCAGTACTTC
TRBJ2-1,-,-,TRBV7-9,CASSPDPYNEQFF,TGTGCCAGCAGCCCAGATCCCTACAATGAGCAGTTCTTC
TRBJ1-6,-,-,TRBV4-1,CASSRGGLTLHF,TGCGCCAGCAGCCGTGGGGGATTGACCCTCCACTTT
TRBJ2-2,-,TRBD1,TRBV13,CASSQVGQENTGELFF,TGTGCCAGCAGCCAAGTAGGACAGGAAAACACCGGGGAGCTGTTTTTT
TRBJ2-1,-,-,TRBV9,CASSVADFNEQFF,TGTGCCAGCAGCGTAGCAGATTTCAATGAGCAGTTCTTC
TRBJ1-1,once,TRBD1,TRBV19,CASSQYYGTGRTEAFF,TGTGCCAGTAGCCAATACTACGGGACAGGGAGGACTGAAGCTTTCTTT
TRBJ1-2,-,-,TRBV24-1,CATSDLGRNYGYTF,TGTGCCACCAGTGATTTGGGCAGAAACTATGGCTACACCTTC
TRBJ2-1,-,TRBD1,TRBV6-5,CASSYSDRASNEQFF,TGTGCCAGCAGTTACTCCGACAGGGCGAGTAATGAGCAGTTCTTC
TRBJ1-1,-,-,TRBV5-1,CASSPLPLLPETFF,TGCGCCAGCAGCCCACTTCCCCTGCTTCCCGAAACTTTCTTT
TRBJ2-2,-,-,TRBV29-1,CSVGPTLEDGELFF,TGCAGCGTTGGCCCCACACTAGAGGACGGGGAGCTGTTTTTT
TRBJ1-5,few,TRBD1,TRBV24-1,CATSENGQGSQPQHF,TGTGCCACCAGTGAAAATGGACAGGGGAGTCAGCCCCAGCATTTT
TRBJ2-1,-,-,TRBV6-5,CASSYSAVVKQFF,TGTGCCAGCAGTTACTCGGCGGTAGTAAAGCAGTTCTTC
TRBJ1-2,once,-,TRBV2,CASSELEYSRDGYTF,TGTGCCAGCAGTGAACTCGAGTATTCGAGGGATGGCTACACCTTC
TRBJ2-7,-,-,TRBV19,CASRTGHSSYEQYF,TGTGCCAGTAGGACGGGACACAGCTCCTACGAGCAGTACTTC
TRBJ1-6,-,-,TRBV30,CAWSLRTGNSPLHF,TGTGCCTGGAGTCTCCGGACCGGGAATTCACCCCTCCACTTT
TRBJ1-4,-,-,TRBV2,CASSEGSGFNEKLFF,TGTGCCAGCAGTGAAGGTAGCGGGTTTAATGAAAAACTGTTTTTT
TRBJ2-7,-,-,TRBV11-2,CASSSGTASYEQYF,TGTGCCAGCAGCTCCGGGACGGCCTCCTACGAGCAGTACTTC
TRBJ2-1,-,-,TRBV15,CATSRGDSPYNEQFF,TGTGCCACCAGCAGAGGTGACTCCCCCTACAATGAGCAGTTCTTC
TRBJ2-2,-,TRBD2,TRBV6-2/TRBV6-3,CASSGQGSGRNTGELFF,TGTGCCAGCAGTGGACAAGGTAGCGGGAGGAACACCGGGGAGCTGTTTTTT
TRBJ2-7,-,-,TRBV21-1,CASSNLDDMAYEQYF,TGTGCCAGCAGCAATCTGGACGACATGGCCTACGAGCAGTACTTC
TRBJ1-1,-,TRBD1,TRBV2,CASSAQVTGGLAFF,TGTGCCAGCAGTGCTCAGGTGACAGGGGGCCTAGCTTTCTTT
TRBJ1-2,once,TRBD1,TRBV7-9,CASSLTGGGYTF,TGTGCCAGCAGCTTAACAGGGGGTGGCTACACCTTC
TRBJ1-2,-,-,TRBV3-1/TRBV3-2,CASSRITPNYGYTF,TGTGCCAGCAGCCGAATCACACCTAACTATGGCTACACCTTC
TRBJ1-5,-,-,TRBV28,CASNSQGSGQPQHF,TGTGCCAGCAATTCGCAGGGGTCAGGTCAGCCCCAGCATTTT
TRBJ1-5,-,-,TRBV24-1,CATSYRESGQPQHF,TGTGCCACCAGTTATAGGGAGTCCGGTCAGCCCCAGCATTTT
TRBJ1-1,-,-,TRBV9,CASSVATNPTMPTNTEAFF,TGTGCCAGCAGCGTAGCTACAAACCCAACAATGCCAACGAACACTGAAGCTTTCTTT
TRBJ1-1,-,TRBD1,TRBV4-2,CASSQSDRAKGTEAFF,TGTGCCAGCAGCCAGTCGGACAGGGCAAAGGGCACTGAAGCTTTCTTT
TRBJ1-5,-,-,TRBV15,CATSRDIGVEPQHF,TGTGCCACCAGCAGAGATATCGGGGTAGAGCCCCAGCATTTT
TRBJ2-2,-,TRBD2,TRBV4-2,CASSQGGLAGGGTGELFF,TGTGCCAGCAGCCAAGGTGGACTAGCGGGAGGAGGCACCGGGGAGCTGTTTTTT
TRBJ1-4,-,-,TRBV2,CASSESGEGEKLFF,TGTGCCAGCAGTGAGTCAGGGGAGGGTGAAAAACTGTTTTTT
TRBJ1-1,-,-,TRBV7-3,CASSSHEGTEAFF,TGTGCCAGCAGCTCTCACGAAGGGACTGAAGCTTTCTTT
TRBJ1-1,-,TRBD1,TRBV28,CASSSIRGGNTEAFF,TGTGCCAGCAGTTCCATCAGGGGGGGGAACACTGAAGCTTTCTTT
TRBJ1-4,-,TRBD1,TRBV3-1/TRBV3-2,CASSQDRQGLEKLFF,TGTGCCAGCAGCCAAGACCGACAGGGGCTTGAAAAACTGTTTTTT
TRBJ1-4,-,TRBD1,TRBV5-4,CASSLVGGTGKLFF,TGTGCCAGCAGCTTGGTGGGGGGGACAGGGAAACTGTTTTTT
TRBJ2-7,-,-,TRBV5-1,CASSSGVEQYF,TGCGCCAGCAGCTCGGGGGTCGAGCAGTACTTC
TRBJ2-7,-,-,TRBV12-3/TRBV12-4,CASAPGALGEQYF,TGTGCCAGCGCGCCAGGCGCCCTCGGCGAGCAGTACTTC